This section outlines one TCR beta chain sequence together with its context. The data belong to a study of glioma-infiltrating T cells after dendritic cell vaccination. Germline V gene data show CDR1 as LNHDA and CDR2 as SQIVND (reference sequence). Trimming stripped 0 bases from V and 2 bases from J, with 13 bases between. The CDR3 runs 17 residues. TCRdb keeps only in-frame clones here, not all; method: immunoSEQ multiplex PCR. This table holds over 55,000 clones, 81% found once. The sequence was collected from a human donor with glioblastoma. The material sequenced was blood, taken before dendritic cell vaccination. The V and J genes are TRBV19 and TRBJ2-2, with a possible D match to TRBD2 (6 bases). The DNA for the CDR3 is TGTGCCAGTAGTATAGATCCGCGGGGCGATAACACCGGGGAGCTGTTTTTT. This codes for CASSIDPRGDNTGELFF.